This is a list of T cell receptor beta chains from one sample in a study of OX40 agonist ivuxolimab in advanced cancers. Libraries were prepared by immunoSEQ multiplex PCR; TCRdb keeps only in-frame clonotypes and omits some of them. Counted here are more than 20,000 clones, 83% occurring once; the ten biggest clones make up around 59%. Sequencing used CD4+ or CD8+ T cells sorted from blood, obtained in a trial of the OX40 agonist ivuxolimab. Receptor source: an adult with an advanced solid tumor such as melanoma, head and neck, liver or kidney cancer. Both conserved end residues are part of each CDR3. A D gene is named only where the DNA matches it firmly. Size is omitted from some rows. Given values are once, few, many or a class for expanded clones.

abundance: NA
j_gene: TRBJ2-7
d_gene: NA
v_gene: TRBV10-2
CDR3aa: CASSDPTPWEQYF
CDR3nt: TGCGCCAGCAGTGACCCGACACCATGGGAGCAGTACTTC

abundance: NA
j_gene: TRBJ2-3
d_gene: NA
v_gene: TRBV27
CDR3aa: CASSFYAPGDTQYF
CDR3nt: TGTGCCAGCAGTTTCTATGCACCTGGAGATACGCAGTATTTT

abundance: NA
j_gene: TRBJ2-1
d_gene: NA
v_gene: TRBV11-2
CDR3aa: CASSTEGESSSYNEQFF
CDR3nt: TGTGCCAGCAGCACCGAGGGAGAATCGAGCTCCTACAATGAGCAGTTCTTC

abundance: NA
j_gene: TRBJ2-2
d_gene: NA
v_gene: TRBV15
CDR3aa: CATSGTPGLPTGELFF
CDR3nt: TGTGCCACCAGCGGTACGCCGGGACTTCCCACCGGGGAGCTGTTTTTT

abundance: NA
j_gene: TRBJ1-1
d_gene: NA
v_gene: TRBV7-9
CDR3aa: CASSWQEGTEAFF
CDR3nt: TGTGCCAGCAGCTGGCAGGAGGGCACTGAAGCTTTCTTT

abundance: NA
j_gene: TRBJ2-7
d_gene: NA
v_gene: TRBV6-5
CDR3aa: CASSLERASYEQYF
CDR3nt: TGTGCCAGCAGCCTCGAGAGGGCCTCCTACGAGCAGTACTTC

abundance: NA
j_gene: TRBJ2-3
d_gene: NA
v_gene: TRBV28
CDR3aa: CASSFVAGTDTQYF
CDR3nt: TGTGCCAGCAGTTTCGTAGCGGGCACAGATACGCAGTATTTT

abundance: NA
j_gene: TRBJ2-1
d_gene: NA
v_gene: TRBV5-4
CDR3aa: CASAAGTGNEQFF
CDR3nt: TGTGCCAGTGCGGCGGGGACTGGTAATGAGCAGTTCTTC

abundance: NA
j_gene: TRBJ1-1
d_gene: NA
v_gene: TRBV25-1
CDR3aa: CASSYVPLNTEAFF
CDR3nt: TGTGCCAGCAGTTACGTCCCGTTGAACACTGAAGCTTTCTTT

abundance: NA
j_gene: TRBJ2-3
d_gene: NA
v_gene: TRBV15
CDR3aa: CATSRVPSTDTQYF
CDR3nt: TGTGCCACCAGCAGAGTTCCCAGCACAGATACGCAGTATTTT

abundance: NA
j_gene: TRBJ2-3
d_gene: NA
v_gene: TRBV27
CDR3aa: CAGSKGADTQYF
CDR3nt: TGTGCCGGCAGTAAGGGGGCAGATACGCAGTATTTT

abundance: NA
j_gene: TRBJ2-3
d_gene: TRBD2
v_gene: TRBV5-1
CDR3aa: CASSSSSGRAVSTDTQYF
CDR3nt: TGCGCCAGCAGCTCTTCTAGCGGGAGGGCCGTTAGCACAGATACGCAGTATTTT

abundance: medium-sized
j_gene: TRBJ2-7
d_gene: TRBD2
v_gene: TRBV29-1
CDR3aa: CSVFTSDSYEQYF
CDR3nt: TGCAGCGTTTTTACTAGCGACTCCTACGAGCAGTACTTC

abundance: NA
j_gene: TRBJ2-7
d_gene: NA
v_gene: TRBV6-6
CDR3aa: CASSYGRALPYEQYF
CDR3nt: TGTGCCAGCAGTTACGGCCGGGCTCTTCCCTACGAGCAGTACTTC

abundance: NA
j_gene: TRBJ1-1
d_gene: NA
v_gene: TRBV14
CDR3aa: CASSLVWGNTEAFF
CDR3nt: TGTGCCAGCAGCCTCGTATGGGGGAACACTGAAGCTTTCTTT

abundance: NA
j_gene: TRBJ1-1
d_gene: NA
v_gene: TRBV30
CDR3aa: CAWSSRVMNTEAFF
CDR3nt: TGTGCCTGGAGTTCCAGGGTGATGAACACTGAAGCTTTCTTT

abundance: NA
j_gene: TRBJ2-5
d_gene: TRBD2
v_gene: TRBV13
CDR3aa: CASSSGLAGGETQYF
CDR3nt: TGTGCCAGCAGCTCTGGACTAGCGGGGGGAGAGACCCAGTACTTC

abundance: few
j_gene: TRBJ2-7
d_gene: TRBD2
v_gene: TRBV28
CDR3aa: CASSLTSGSGYEQYF
CDR3nt: TGTGCCAGCAGTCTGACTAGCGGGAGTGGGTACGAGCAGTACTTC

abundance: NA
j_gene: TRBJ1-2
d_gene: NA
v_gene: TRBV25-1
CDR3aa: CASSDPVYGYTF
CDR3nt: TGTGCCAGCAGTGACCCAGTCTATGGCTACACCTTC

abundance: NA
j_gene: TRBJ2-5
d_gene: TRBD2
v_gene: TRBV11-2
CDR3aa: CASSRPGGGGETQYF
CDR3nt: TGTGCCAGCAGCCGTCCTGGGGGGGGTGGAGAGACCCAGTACTTC

abundance: NA
j_gene: TRBJ2-2
d_gene: TRBD1
v_gene: TRBV10-2
CDR3aa: CASSEDSGQGLSGELFF
CDR3nt: TGCGCCAGCAGTGAGGACTCCGGACAGGGGCTATCCGGGGAGCTGTTTTTT

abundance: few
j_gene: TRBJ1-5
d_gene: NA
v_gene: TRBV28
CDR3aa: CASSWADQPQHF
CDR3nt: TGTGCCAGCAGCTGGGCTGATCAGCCCCAGCATTTT